This TCR beta chain was sequenced in a study of blood T cells in healthy people across ages. V was cut by 11 bases and J by 7 bases, with 14 bases left in between. From germline, CDR1 is MDHEN and CDR2 SYDVKM. This CDR3 region has 11 residues. Then a second PCR, running roughly 7 to 11 cycles, was carried out with a sample-barcoded 5' primer and a J-beta primer mix. Every cDNA was tagged by a template-switch adaptor with 12 random nucleotides. TCRdb redid the calling of the 5' RACE reads with MiXCR, one entry per CDR3 protein. This table holds 1.5 million to 2 million distinct CDR3 sequences, 30% to 40% found once. Peripheral blood samples of about 10 milliliters were drawn from each donor.

Sequencing used blood. The rearrangement uses TRBV28 and TRBJ2-5; no firm D call. The TCR originated in a young woman in good health. Here the CDR3 DNA reads TGTGCCTCTTCTCCGTGGGGGACCCAGTACTTC. This gives the protein CASSPWGTQYF.